A selection of T cell receptor beta chains follows, all from one sample in a study of blood T cell repertoires in COVID-19. Repertoires were generated with immunoSEQ multiplex PCR, while TCRdb's copy carries only in-frame clones and drops some. Of some 340,000 clones in the sample, about 89% were seen once. The sequencing input was PBMCs or T cells enriched from blood (not recorded which). Receptor source: a woman aged 25 to 39 who had recovered from COVID-19. CDR3s include the opening cysteine and the closing phenylalanine or tryptophan. D genes are given only for firm matches. Expanded clones are given a class, and other clones once, few, many or no size at all.

abundance: -; j_gene: TRBJ1-1; v_gene: TRBV5-1; d_gene: -; CDR3aa: CASSLKQDTEAFF; CDR3nt: TGCGCCAGCAGCTTGAAGCAGGACACTGAAGCTTTCTTT
abundance: -; j_gene: TRBJ2-5; v_gene: TRBV28; d_gene: -; CDR3aa: CASSGRRGGIETQYF; CDR3nt: TGTGCCAGCTCGGGGCGAAGGGGGGGCATAGAGACCCAGTACTTC
abundance: -; j_gene: TRBJ1-2; v_gene: TRBV6-1; d_gene: -; CDR3aa: CASSELGWQGLFDGYTF; CDR3nt: TGTGCCAGCAGTGAATTAGGTTGGCAGGGACTTTTCGATGGCTACACCTTC
abundance: -; j_gene: TRBJ1-6; v_gene: TRBV7-6; d_gene: -; CDR3aa: CASSSLLGQLHF; CDR3nt: TGTGCCAGCAGCTCCTTGTTGGGCCAACTCCACTTT
abundance: -; j_gene: TRBJ1-3; v_gene: TRBV15; d_gene: -; CDR3aa: CATSRTPRSPGNTIYF; CDR3nt: TGTGCCACCAGCAGAACGCCAAGGAGCCCCGGGAACACCATATATTTT
abundance: few; j_gene: TRBJ1-3; v_gene: TRBV4-2; d_gene: -; CDR3aa: CASSHPEEGDTIYF; CDR3nt: TGTGCCAGCAGCCATCCCGAGGAAGGAGACACCATATATTTT
abundance: -; j_gene: TRBJ2-3; v_gene: TRBV11-2; d_gene: TRBD2; CDR3aa: CASSYPTGLAGGGTDTQYF; CDR3nt: TGTGCCAGCAGCTACCCCACGGGACTAGCGGGGGGTGGCACAGATACGCAGTATTTT
abundance: -; j_gene: TRBJ2-7; v_gene: TRBV11-2; d_gene: -; CDR3aa: CASSPLRGRLEQYF; CDR3nt: TGTGCCAGCAGCCCCCTGCGGGGCCGCCTGGAGCAGTACTTC
abundance: -; j_gene: TRBJ1-5; v_gene: TRBV24-1; d_gene: -; CDR3aa: CATSDSLSGNQPQHF; CDR3nt: TGTGCCACCAGTGATTCATTGTCAGGGAATCAGCCCCAGCATTTT
abundance: -; j_gene: TRBJ1-2; v_gene: TRBV5-1; d_gene: -; CDR3aa: CASREQGSYGYTF; CDR3nt: TGCGCCAGCCGAGAACAGGGTTCCTATGGCTACACCTTC
abundance: once; j_gene: TRBJ2-7; v_gene: TRBV6-5; d_gene: -; CDR3aa: CASVSKRETHEQYF; CDR3nt: TGTGCCAGCGTCAGTAAGAGGGAAACTCACGAGCAGTACTTC
abundance: -; j_gene: TRBJ2-3; v_gene: TRBV28; d_gene: TRBD2; CDR3aa: CATGTTVGGSQYF; CDR3nt: TGTGCCACCGGGACTACCGTCGGGGGTTCGCAGTATTTT
abundance: once; j_gene: TRBJ1-1; v_gene: TRBV13; d_gene: TRBD1; CDR3aa: CASSWEPQGQATEAFF; CDR3nt: TGTGCCAGCAGCTGGGAACCACAGGGACAGGCGACTGAAGCTTTCTTT
abundance: -; j_gene: TRBJ2-1; v_gene: TRBV10-2; d_gene: -; CDR3aa: CASSTGRVQDEQFF; CDR3nt: TGCGCCAGCAGTACAGGGAGAGTCCAAGATGAGCAGTTCTTC
abundance: -; j_gene: TRBJ1-5; v_gene: TRBV6-5; d_gene: -; CDR3aa: CASRAGKGSNQPQHF; CDR3nt: TGTGCCAGCAGAGCAGGGAAAGGGAGCAATCAGCCCCAGCATTTT
abundance: few; j_gene: TRBJ1-2; v_gene: TRBV9; d_gene: -; CDR3aa: CASSAEEGRDGYTF; CDR3nt: TGTGCCAGCAGCGCCGAGGAGGGGAGGGATGGCTACACCTTC
abundance: -; j_gene: TRBJ1-1; v_gene: TRBV7-9; d_gene: -; CDR3aa: CASSLAAQVDTEAFF; CDR3nt: TGTGCCAGCAGCTTAGCAGCCCAGGTCGACACTGAAGCTTTCTTT
abundance: -; j_gene: TRBJ1-2; v_gene: TRBV29-1; d_gene: TRBD1; CDR3aa: CSVRDRGYGYTF; CDR3nt: TGCAGCGTTAGGGACAGGGGATATGGCTACACCTTC
abundance: -; j_gene: TRBJ1-6; v_gene: TRBV23-1; d_gene: -; CDR3aa: CASSQSSGRYNSPLHF; CDR3nt: TGCGCCAGCAGTCAATCGTCAGGGAGGTATAATTCACCCCTCCACTTT
abundance: -; j_gene: TRBJ1-2; v_gene: TRBV30; d_gene: TRBD1; CDR3aa: CAWSVLEGQGGHYGYTF; CDR3nt: TGTGCCTGGAGTGTGTTAGAGGGACAGGGTGGACACTATGGCTACACCTTC
abundance: -; j_gene: TRBJ1-4; v_gene: TRBV6-5; d_gene: -; CDR3aa: CASSRGESEKLFF; CDR3nt: TGTGCCAGCAGTAGGGGTGAGAGTGAAAAACTGTTTTTT
abundance: -; j_gene: TRBJ2-1; v_gene: TRBV7-3; d_gene: -; CDR3aa: CASSLGPGLSSYNEQFF; CDR3nt: TGTGCCAGCAGCTTAGGGCCGGGACTTAGCTCCTACAATGAGCAGTTCTTC
abundance: once; j_gene: TRBJ1-2; v_gene: TRBV4-1; d_gene: TRBD1; CDR3aa: CASSQARQGYYGYTF; CDR3nt: TGCGCCAGCAGCCAAGCTCGACAGGGGTACTATGGCTACACCTTC
abundance: -; j_gene: TRBJ2-5; v_gene: TRBV5-1; d_gene: -; CDR3aa: CASSLDWQETQYF; CDR3nt: TGCGCCAGCAGCCTGGACTGGCAAGAGACCCAGTACTTC
abundance: -; j_gene: TRBJ1-5; v_gene: TRBV5-4; d_gene: -; CDR3aa: CASSQWGGHANQPQHF; CDR3nt: TGTGCCAGCAGCCAGTGGGGTGGACACGCCAATCAGCCCCAGCATTTT
abundance: -; j_gene: TRBJ1-2; v_gene: TRBV3-1/TRBV3-2; d_gene: -; CDR3aa: CASSPQTGGYTF; CDR3nt: TGTGCCAGCAGCCCCCAAACAGGCGGCTACACCTTC
abundance: -; j_gene: TRBJ1-2; v_gene: TRBV11-2; d_gene: -; CDR3aa: CASSLDRFYGYTF; CDR3nt: TGTGCCAGCAGCTTAGACAGATTCTATGGCTACACCTTC
abundance: -; j_gene: TRBJ2-2; v_gene: TRBV27; d_gene: -; CDR3aa: CASSPVGNTGELFF; CDR3nt: TGTGCCAGCAGTCCAGTTGGCAACACCGGGGAGCTGTTTTTT
abundance: -; j_gene: TRBJ2-1; v_gene: TRBV5-1; d_gene: -; CDR3aa: CASGLETQGEQFF; CDR3nt: TGCGCCAGCGGGCTTGAAACCCAGGGCGAGCAGTTCTTC
abundance: -; j_gene: TRBJ2-3; v_gene: TRBV5-1; d_gene: -; CDR3aa: CASSLERADTDTQYF; CDR3nt: TGCGCCAGCAGCTTGGAGCGGGCGGACACAGATACGCAGTATTTT
abundance: -; j_gene: TRBJ2-3; v_gene: TRBV7-9; d_gene: TRBD2; CDR3aa: CASSLGYQRGGADTQYF; CDR3nt: TGTGCCAGCAGCTTAGGGTATCAGCGGGGGGGCGCAGATACGCAGTATTTT
abundance: -; j_gene: TRBJ1-2; v_gene: TRBV5-4; d_gene: TRBD1; CDR3aa: CASSLEDRVYGYTF; CDR3nt: TGTGCCAGCAGCTTAGAGGACAGGGTATATGGCTACACCTTC